The clone carrying this T cell receptor beta chain has at least ten counts. iRepertoire HTBI primers and Arm-PCR of CDR3 regions built TCR beta libraries. In the source study's methods: Among the samples, 60 or so TRBV and some 15 TRBJ segments were identified. Using its own MiXCR run on the multiplex PCR reads, TCRdb lists one record per CDR3 protein. It is TCRdb's table, rather than the study itself, that gives the V and J calls and clone size. This table holds some 600,000 distinct CDR3 sequences, 15% to 20% found once. This specimen belongs to a study of regulatory T cells in long-lasting Graves disease. Sample time point: newly diagnosed GD, antithyroid drugs for less than 3 months. Construction of the TCR library relied on RNA isolated from PBMCs. CDR1 LGHNT and CDR2 FRNRAP come from the germline V gene. This CDR3 has 15 amino acids. The V gene end was trimmed by 6 bases and the J gene end by 1 base; junction bases not matched to a gene: 5.

This same sample was also taken into another study, of T cells in Graves' hyperthyroidism and ophthalmopathy. That paper adds: Lactation, pregnancy, other autoimmune disease or uncontrolled infection excluded patients.

The genes are TRBV12-5 and TRBJ2-1; 8 nucleotides align to TRBD2. The specimen comprised peripheral blood mononuclear cells (PBMCs), sampled at new diagnosis, from a patient treated with antithyroid drugs. The sequence was collected from a man in his late teens or twenties with Graves disease. This CDR3 reads CASGASGRSYNEQFF. As DNA, the CDR3 is TGTGCTAGTGGCGCAAGCGGGAGATCCTACAATGAGCAGTTCTTC.